Listed below are T cell receptor beta chains from one sample, sequenced in a study of blood T cell repertoires in COVID-19. Clones were read by immunoSEQ multiplex PCR, and TCRdb kept only the in-frame ones, dropping some. The sample includes approximately 26,000 clones, about nine tenths seen only once; the top ten take roughly 14%. Material: peripheral blood. Every receptor here comes from a human donor in a cohort sampled during active COVID-19. The donor label of this sample is uncertain. Each CDR3 is given with its conserved first and last residue. D genes are given only for firm matches. Only part of the rows carry a size: once, few, many, or a class if the clone is expanded.

CDR3 DNA: TGTGCCAGCAGCTTAGCGGCACTGAACACTGAAGCTTTCTTT; CDR3 protein: CASSLAALNTEAFF; CDR3 length: 14; clone size: -; J gene: TRBJ1-1; V gene: TRBV7-8; D gene: -
CDR3 DNA: TGTGCCAGCAGCCCACGTAGCGGGGGGCTGTCCTGGTACTTC; CDR3 protein: CASSPRSGGLSWYF; CDR3 length: 14; clone size: -; J gene: TRBJ2-5; V gene: TRBV6-5; D gene: TRBD2
CDR3 DNA: TGTGCCAGCAGCTTGGGGGGCGGGGGCACAGATACGCAGTATTTT; CDR3 protein: CASSLGGGGTDTQYF; CDR3 length: 15; clone size: -; J gene: TRBJ2-3; V gene: TRBV5-6; D gene: -
CDR3 DNA: TGTGCCAGCAGTCTAGGGGGCGCCTATGGCTACACCTTC; CDR3 protein: CASSLGGAYGYTF; CDR3 length: 13; clone size: -; J gene: TRBJ1-2; V gene: TRBV12-3/TRBV12-4; D gene: TRBD1
CDR3 DNA: TGTGCCAGCAGTTTAAAAAGAGCTGGGGCCAACGTCCTGACTTTC; CDR3 protein: CASSLKRAGANVLTF; CDR3 length: 15; clone size: -; J gene: TRBJ2-6; V gene: TRBV2; D gene: -
CDR3 DNA: TGTGCCACCTCCTCGGGAGTCCAAGAGACCCAGTACTTC; CDR3 protein: CATSSGVQETQYF; CDR3 length: 13; clone size: -; J gene: TRBJ2-5; V gene: TRBV9; D gene: -
CDR3 DNA: TGTGCCAGCACTTATCGGGGGTCGGTACAGCGGGAGAACGGCGGGGAGCTGTTTTTT; CDR3 protein: CASTYRGSVQRENGGELFF; CDR3 length: 19; clone size: -; J gene: TRBJ2-2; V gene: TRBV6-4; D gene: TRBD2
CDR3 DNA: TGTGCCAGCAGCATCACCCTACAGGGGGACATTCAGTACTTC; CDR3 protein: CASSITLQGDIQYF; CDR3 length: 14; clone size: once; J gene: TRBJ2-4; V gene: TRBV7-9; D gene: TRBD1
CDR3 DNA: TGTGCCAGTACCCGAGGAGGCAGCCACTATGGCTACACCTTC; CDR3 protein: CASTRGGSHYGYTF; CDR3 length: 14; clone size: -; J gene: TRBJ1-2; V gene: TRBV19; D gene: -
CDR3 DNA: TGTGCCAGTAGTATCGGACAGGCTAACACCGGGGAGCTGTTTTTT; CDR3 protein: CASSIGQANTGELFF; CDR3 length: 15; clone size: -; J gene: TRBJ2-2; V gene: TRBV19; D gene: TRBD1
CDR3 DNA: TGTGCCAGCAGCTTAGAAGTGACAGGGAAGAACACTGAAGCTTTCTTT; CDR3 protein: CASSLEVTGKNTEAFF; CDR3 length: 16; clone size: -; J gene: TRBJ1-1; V gene: TRBV7-2; D gene: TRBD1
CDR3 DNA: TGTGCCAGCAGTGAAGGCCGGGGGGCGCTTGAGCAGTTCTTC; CDR3 protein: CASSEGRGALEQFF; CDR3 length: 14; clone size: -; J gene: TRBJ2-1; V gene: TRBV6-1; D gene: -
CDR3 DNA: TGTGCCACCAGCAGAGTCGGGGGAACAAGTGAAGCTTTCTTT; CDR3 protein: CATSRVGGTSEAFF; CDR3 length: 14; clone size: -; J gene: TRBJ1-1; V gene: TRBV15; D gene: -
CDR3 DNA: TGTGCCAGTAGTTCACGGATCCCGGGACAGGGCTACTATGGCTACACCTTC; CDR3 protein: CASSSRIPGQGYYGYTF; CDR3 length: 17; clone size: -; J gene: TRBJ1-2; V gene: TRBV19; D gene: TRBD1
CDR3 DNA: TGCGCCAGCAGCCAACTAGCGGGGGATGGTGATGAGCAGTTCTTC; CDR3 protein: CASSQLAGDGDEQFF; CDR3 length: 15; clone size: -; J gene: TRBJ2-1; V gene: TRBV4-3; D gene: TRBD2
CDR3 DNA: TGTGCCAGCAGCGTAGCTTGGGGCCAGGGCAACTATGGCTACACCTTC; CDR3 protein: CASSVAWGQGNYGYTF; CDR3 length: 16; clone size: -; J gene: TRBJ1-2; V gene: TRBV9; D gene: -
CDR3 DNA: TGTGCCAGCAGTGATCCGGGGACACTTTATGGCTACACCTTC; CDR3 protein: CASSDPGTLYGYTF; CDR3 length: 14; clone size: -; J gene: TRBJ1-2; V gene: TRBV6-1; D gene: -
CDR3 DNA: TGTGCCAGCAGTTACAGTAAGGGGAACAGTAACTATGGCTACACCTTC; CDR3 protein: CASSYSKGNSNYGYTF; CDR3 length: 16; clone size: -; J gene: TRBJ1-2; V gene: TRBV6-5; D gene: -
CDR3 DNA: TGTGCCAGCAGTCCAAGTACGGGTAACGAGCAGTACTTC; CDR3 protein: CASSPSTGNEQYF; CDR3 length: 13; clone size: -; J gene: TRBJ2-7; V gene: TRBV12-3/TRBV12-4; D gene: -
CDR3 DNA: TGTGCCACCAGCAGAGACATGGGAGCGGGGAGGGGCACTGAAGCTTTCTTT; CDR3 protein: CATSRDMGAGRGTEAFF; CDR3 length: 17; clone size: -; J gene: TRBJ1-1; V gene: TRBV15; D gene: -
CDR3 DNA: TGTGCCAGCAGTTACTACAGGGGAGATCAGCCCCAGCATTTT; CDR3 protein: CASSYYRGDQPQHF; CDR3 length: 14; clone size: -; J gene: TRBJ1-5; V gene: TRBV6-5; D gene: TRBD1
CDR3 DNA: TGTGCCAGCAGCCGAGTCCATAATGAAAAACTGTTTTTT; CDR3 protein: CASSRVHNEKLFF; CDR3 length: 13; clone size: -; J gene: TRBJ1-4; V gene: TRBV14; D gene: -
CDR3 DNA: TGCGCCAGCAGTGATAATGGACAGTCCTACAATGAGCAGTTCTTC; CDR3 protein: CASSDNGQSYNEQFF; CDR3 length: 15; clone size: -; J gene: TRBJ2-1; V gene: TRBV5-1; D gene: -
CDR3 DNA: TGCAGCGTTGAAGGGGCGGGGGGTATATACGAGCAGTACTTC; CDR3 protein: CSVEGAGGIYEQYF; CDR3 length: 14; clone size: -; J gene: TRBJ2-7; V gene: TRBV29-1; D gene: TRBD2
CDR3 DNA: TGCGCCAGCAGCCGAGCCCGGGACAGGGGAAGCTCACCCCTCCACTTT; CDR3 protein: CASSRARDRGSSPLHF; CDR3 length: 16; clone size: -; J gene: TRBJ1-6; V gene: TRBV4-1; D gene: TRBD1
CDR3 DNA: TGTGCCAGCAGCGTGGGAATCGGACAGGGGGCCTCCTCTGGGGCCAACGTCCTGACTTTC; CDR3 protein: CASSVGIGQGASSGANVLTF; CDR3 length: 20; clone size: -; J gene: TRBJ2-6; V gene: TRBV9; D gene: TRBD1
CDR3 DNA: TGCGCCAGCAGCTTGCTGCAGGGCCCCGGCACTGAAGCTTTCTTT; CDR3 protein: CASSLLQGPGTEAFF; CDR3 length: 15; clone size: -; J gene: TRBJ1-1; V gene: TRBV5-1; D gene: -
CDR3 DNA: TGTGCCAGCAGTGAAGAGGCTAGCGGGGTTTTC; CDR3 protein: CASSEEASGVF; CDR3 length: 11; clone size: few; J gene: TRBJ2-7; V gene: TRBV6-1; D gene: TRBD2
CDR3 DNA: TGTGCCAGCAGTGCAAGCACAGGATTCCCCAATGAGCAGTTCTTC; CDR3 protein: CASSASTGFPNEQFF; CDR3 length: 15; clone size: -; J gene: TRBJ2-1; V gene: TRBV2; D gene: -
CDR3 DNA: TGCAGCGCCAAAAGTAGATCGAACACCGGGGAGCTGTTTTTT; CDR3 protein: CSAKSRSNTGELFF; CDR3 length: 14; clone size: few; J gene: TRBJ2-2; V gene: TRBV29-1; D gene: -
CDR3 DNA: TGTGCCGGCGGGACTAGCGGGGGAAGAGAGACCCAGTACTTC; CDR3 protein: CAGGTSGGRETQYF; CDR3 length: 14; clone size: -; J gene: TRBJ2-5; V gene: TRBV30; D gene: TRBD2
CDR3 DNA: TGCGCCAGCAGCCCCGGGACAGGGGGCGACACAGATACGCAGTATTTT; CDR3 protein: CASSPGTGGDTDTQYF; CDR3 length: 16; clone size: -; J gene: TRBJ2-3; V gene: TRBV5-1; D gene: TRBD1
CDR3 DNA: TGTGCCATCAGGAGGAACACCGGGGAGCTGTTTTTT; CDR3 protein: CAIRRNTGELFF; CDR3 length: 12; clone size: -; J gene: TRBJ2-2; V gene: TRBV10-3; D gene: -
CDR3 DNA: TGCGCCAGCAGCCAAAGCGAGTCTAATAGCAATCAGCCCCAGCATTTT; CDR3 protein: CASSQSESNSNQPQHF; CDR3 length: 16; clone size: once; J gene: TRBJ1-5; V gene: TRBV4-1; D gene: -
CDR3 DNA: TGTGCCAGCAGCCCTAGAGGGACAGGGACTTATGGCTACACCTTC; CDR3 protein: CASSPRGTGTYGYTF; CDR3 length: 15; clone size: -; J gene: TRBJ1-2; V gene: TRBV3-1/TRBV3-2; D gene: TRBD1